The rows below give T cell receptor beta chains drawn from one sample of a study of control samples from healthy donors and cancer patients. Clones were read by immunoSEQ multiplex PCR, and TCRdb kept only the in-frame ones, dropping some. This repertoire shows fewer than 90,000 clones, about 87% found once; its top ten account for 1.5% to 2%. What was sequenced was PBMCs. These receptors came from a woman aged 55-70 years with head and neck cancer. Each CDR3 is given with its conserved first and last residue. A D gene is named only where the DNA matches it firmly. Size is stated for part of the rows, as once, few or many counts, or as a class when the clone is expanded.

V gene,clone size,D gene,J gene,CDR3 DNA,CDR3 protein
TRBV19,NA,TRBD1,TRBJ2-7,TGTGCCAGTAGTATCGGAGGAGGGACAGGGCCACCCTACGAGCAGTACTTC,CASSIGGGTGPPYEQYF
TRBV5-1,NA,NA,TRBJ2-5,TGCGCCAGCACCGTTTATTCTCGGGAGACCCAGTACTTC,CASTVYSRETQYF
TRBV6-5,NA,TRBD1,TRBJ1-4,TGTGCCAGCAGGCAGACAGGGGATAGAGAAAAACTGTTTTTT,CASRQTGDREKLFF
TRBV24-1,NA,TRBD2,TRBJ2-1,TGTGCCACCAAAGCTAGCGGGAGTACCTATGAGCAGTTCTTC,CATKASGSTYEQFF
TRBV6-2/TRBV6-3,NA,TRBD1,TRBJ2-7,TGTGCCAGCAGCCCTCAACAGGGGTCCGTCTTGAAGCAGTACTTC,CASSPQQGSVLKQYF
TRBV15,once,NA,TRBJ2-6,TGTGCCACCAGCGTATACAGGGTCGTCTCTGGGGCCAACGTCCTGACTTTC,CATSVYRVVSGANVLTF
TRBV19,NA,TRBD2,TRBJ2-6,TGTGCCAGTAGTATCCTAGCGGGGGCTGGGGCCAACGTCCTGACTTTC,CASSILAGAGANVLTF
TRBV19,NA,TRBD1,TRBJ2-7,TGTGCCAGTAGCCGGACAGGGTACGAGCAGTACTTC,CASSRTGYEQYF
TRBV19,NA,NA,TRBJ1-1,TGTGCCAGTAGTATCCAGGGGTTGAACACTGAAGCTTTCTTT,CASSIQGLNTEAFF
TRBV3-1/TRBV3-2,NA,NA,TRBJ1-1,TGTGCCAGCAGCCAATCTAGGTACACTGAAGCTTTCTTT,CASSQSRYTEAFF
TRBV5-1,NA,NA,TRBJ2-7,TGCGCCAGCAGCCCCGGTGGAGGGGGATCCTACGAGCAGTACTTC,CASSPGGGGSYEQYF
TRBV12-3/TRBV12-4,few,NA,TRBJ1-1,TGTGCCAGCAGTCCCCTTTATTCATTTGAAGCTTTCTTT,CASSPLYSFEAFF
TRBV7-8,NA,TRBD2,TRBJ2-7,TGTGCCAGCAGCTTAGGCCGCCAGGGAGGGAGCTCCTACGAGCAGTACTTC,CASSLGRQGGSSYEQYF
TRBV24-1,NA,NA,TRBJ1-2,TGTGCCACCAGTGATTGGAAGGGGCCTGAGTATGGCTACACCTTC,CATSDWKGPEYGYTF
TRBV24-1,NA,TRBD2,TRBJ2-1,TGTGCCACCAGTGATCCGGGAGGAGCTAGCGGGAGGGTCAATGAGCAGTTCTTC,CATSDPGGASGRVNEQFF
TRBV6-5,once,TRBD2,TRBJ2-7,TGTGCCAGCATTACTAGCGGGTCCTACGAGCAGTACTTC,CASITSGSYEQYF